This T cell receptor beta chain was sequenced during a study of T-cell memory formation after mild COVID-19. Whole-study results and caveats: CD4+ bias marked clones expanding day 15 to 37, unlike balanced contracting clones.

About this clonotype: Antigen unknown.

The germline gives CDR1 SEHNR, CDR2 FQNEAQ (reference sequence). The CDR3 has 12 residues. V was cut by 5 bases and J by 6 bases, with 8 bases left in between. TCR alpha and TCR beta cDNA libraries carrying sample barcodes and UMIs were produced by 5'RACE using constant-segment primers. MiXCR was run by TCRdb on the 5' RACE reads, yielding one entry per CDR3 protein. The sample carries roughly 310,000 distinct CDR3 sequences, about 15% recorded once. The receptor was isolated from a man aged 18 to 29 who had mild COVID-19 (a few samples of this study predate the infection). Cell type and time point are not known. V usage is TRBV7-9 and J usage is TRBJ2-1, with D perhaps TRBD2 (5 bases). Sequencing input: PBMCs or a T cell subset sorted from them (not recorded which). This chain's CDR3 is CASSAGPNEQFF. DNA for the CDR3: TGTGCCAGCAGCGCGGGCCCCAATGAGCAGTTCTTC.